This paragraph reports one T cell receptor beta chain. The data belong to a study of cytomegalovirus exposure and HLA in healthy donors. Method: immunoSEQ multiplex PCR; TCRdb's copy keeps in-frame clones and lacks some. The sample yields approximately 150,000 clones, around 84% seen once. V lost 0 bases and J 1 base, leaving 9 bases between the germline ends. The CDR3 covers 15 residues. From germline, CDR1 is KGHSY and CDR2 FQNENV. The sequence was collected from a man between 18 and 29 years old in good health and CMV-seropositive. This rearrangement joins TRBV16 to TRBJ1-2, with a tentative D call TRBD1 (6 bases). Sample: PBMCs. As DNA, the CDR3 is TGTGCCAGCAGCCAATCGAGACAGGATAACTATGGCTACACCTTC. Translated: CASSQSRQDNYGYTF.